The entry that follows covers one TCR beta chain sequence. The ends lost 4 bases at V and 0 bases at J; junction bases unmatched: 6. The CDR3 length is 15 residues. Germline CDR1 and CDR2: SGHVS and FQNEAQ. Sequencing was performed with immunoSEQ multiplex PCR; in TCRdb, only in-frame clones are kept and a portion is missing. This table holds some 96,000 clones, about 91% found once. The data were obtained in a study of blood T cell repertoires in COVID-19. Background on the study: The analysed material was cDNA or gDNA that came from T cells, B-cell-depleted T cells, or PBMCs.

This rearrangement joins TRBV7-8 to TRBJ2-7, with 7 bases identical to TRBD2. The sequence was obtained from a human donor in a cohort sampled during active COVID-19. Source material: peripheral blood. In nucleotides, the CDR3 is TGTGCCAGCAGCTCAGCTACGGGAGGCTCCTACGAGCAGTACTTC. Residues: CASSSATGGSYEQYF.